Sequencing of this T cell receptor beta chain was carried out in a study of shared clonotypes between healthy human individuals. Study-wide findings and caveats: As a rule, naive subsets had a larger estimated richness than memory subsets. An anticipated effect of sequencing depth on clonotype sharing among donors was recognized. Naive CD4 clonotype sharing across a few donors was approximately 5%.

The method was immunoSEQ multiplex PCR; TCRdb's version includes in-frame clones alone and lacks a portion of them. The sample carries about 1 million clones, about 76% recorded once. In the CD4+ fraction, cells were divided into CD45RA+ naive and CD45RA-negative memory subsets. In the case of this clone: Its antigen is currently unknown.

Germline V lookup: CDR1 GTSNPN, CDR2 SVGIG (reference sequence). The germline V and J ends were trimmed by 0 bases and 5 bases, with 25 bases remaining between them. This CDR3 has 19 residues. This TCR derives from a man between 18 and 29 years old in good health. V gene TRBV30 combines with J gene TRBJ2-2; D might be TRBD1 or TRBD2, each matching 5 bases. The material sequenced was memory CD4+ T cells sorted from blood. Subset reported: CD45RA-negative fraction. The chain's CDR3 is CAWSVRQRNLAPTTGELFF. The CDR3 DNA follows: TGTGCCTGGAGTGTACGACAGCGGAATTTAGCTCCAACGACCGGGGAGCTGTTTTTT.